The 27 T cell receptor beta chains in this list originate from one sample, sequenced in a study of OX40 agonist ivuxolimab in advanced cancers. Clones were read by immunoSEQ multiplex PCR, and TCRdb kept only the in-frame ones, dropping some. The repertoire includes 77,000 or so clones, around 80% of them detected once, and 0.45% to 0.65% sits in the top ten. The specimen comprised CD4+ or CD8+ T cells sorted from blood, sampled in a trial of the OX40 agonist ivuxolimab. Receptors originate from an adult with an advanced solid tumor such as melanoma, head and neck, liver or kidney cancer.

The V and J genes are TRBV19 and TRBJ2-3; D is ambiguous. The V and J ends lost 5 bases and 0 bases respectively, with 9 bases between them. Germline lookup yields CDR1 LNHDA and CDR2 SQIVND (reference sequence). The CDR3 is 14 amino acids. The CDR3 is CASSDTSSTDTQYF. The CDR3, as DNA: TGTGCCAGTAGTGATACTTCTAGCACAGATACGCAGTATTTT.

In this sample, this clone turned up once. The CDR3, as DNA: TGCGCCAGCAGCCAAGCTAATGGATTCGGACAGTCTGAAAAACTGTTTTTT. This sequence encodes CASSQANGFGQSEKLFF. The gene calls are TRBV4-3 and TRBJ1-4; a weak D match, TRBD1 (6 bases). The CDR3 runs 17 residues. Trimming removed 1 base from V and 7 bases from J, with 19 bases in between. Germline CDR1 LGHNA, CDR2 YSLEER.

V is TRBV11-2 and J is TRBJ1-2; 7 positions match TRBD1. CDR3 size: 15 residues. After removal of 4 bases from V and 4 bases from J, the junction contained 9 bases not matched to a gene. CDR1 is SGHAT, CDR2 FQNNGV, per germline. CDR3 nucleotide sequence: TGTGCCAGCAGCTCCCCCGCGACAGGGTCCTATGGCTACACCTTC. Encoded protein: CASSSPATGSYGYTF.

A remark on this clone: The junction departs from germline at one end; a sequencing error may be responsible. The chain recombines TRBV7-7 with TRBJ2-7; 10 bases map to TRBD1. Germline V gene lookup returns CDR1 SSHAT and CDR2 FNYEAQ (reference sequence). The CDR3 spans 13 residues. This chain's CDR3 is CASSLDRGNEQYF. The CDR3 DNA sequence: TGTGCTAGCAGCTTGGACAGGGGGAACGAGCAGTACTTC.

This clone has a handful of counts. The V and J genes are TRBV5-1 and TRBJ1-3; D is unresolved. The germline CDR1 and CDR2 sequences are SGHRS and YFSETQ. Trimming shortened V by 0 bases and J by 0 bases, and 7 bases separated the two germline ends. CDR3 length: 15 amino acids. The CDR3 nucleotides read TGCGCCAGCAGCTTGGTTACAGCCTCTGGAAACACCATATATTTT. It translates to CASSLVTASGNTIYF.

V usage is TRBV7-2 and J usage is TRBJ2-3; 8 bases agree with TRBD2. Germline assignment: CDR1 SGHTA and CDR2 FQGNSA. The trim removed 4 bases at V and 7 bases at J, leaving 1 base unmatched. This CDR3 contains 12 residues. DNA of the CDR3: TGTGCCAGCAGCTCGGGGGGGAATACGCAGTATTTT. Protein sequence: CASSSGGNTQYF.

This rearrangement joins TRBV28 to TRBJ2-7, with D perhaps being TRBD1 or TRBD2 (6 bases each). The V gene lost 3 bases and the J gene lost 0 bases, with 12 bases spanning the gap. CDR1 MDHEN and CDR2 SYDVKM come from the germline V gene. This CDR3 region has 15 residues. CDR3 region: CASSLGGVSSYEQYF. The CDR3 region has the DNA TGTGCCAGCAGTTTGGGGGGCGTTAGCTCCTACGAGCAGTACTTC.

As DNA, the CDR3 is TGTGCCAGCAGTTCGGGGGGTTATGCCGGGGAGCTGTTTTTT. This codes for CASSSGGYAGELFF. The rearrangement uses TRBV6-1 and TRBJ2-2, with 7 bases that match TRBD2. Unmatched junction bases numbered 6, after V lost 5 bases and J lost 6 bases. Germline CDR1 is MNHNS and CDR2 is SASEGT. CDR3 length: 14 amino acids.

The chain is built from TRBV7-2 and TRBJ2-3; 8 nucleotides agree with TRBD2. The germline V gene encodes CDR1 SGHTA and CDR2 FQGNSA. The junction had 15 bases not matched to a gene; V was cut back by 8 bases and J by 5 bases. There are 16 residues in the CDR3. CDR3 in amino acids: CASGRLIAGTEDTQYF. CDR3 in DNA: TGTGCCAGCGGCCGTCTAATAGCGGGAACGGAAGATACGCAGTATTTT.

The chain joins TRBV27 to TRBJ1-1, with D unclear. V gave up 3 bases and J gave up 1 base, with 24 bases separating them. This CDR3 is 19 amino acids long. In germline, CDR1 is MNHEY, CDR2 SMNVEV (reference sequence). Here the CDR3 DNA reads TGTGCCAGCAGTTTCTTGGTTCCCACCGGAGACCCCAAGAACACTGAAGCTTTCTTT. Translating it yields CASSFLVPTGDPKNTEAFF.

This sequence joins TRBV19 and TRBJ2-1; 9 bases align to TRBD2. The length of the CDR3 is 16 residues. Germline-derived CDR1 and CDR2 are LNHDA and SQIVND (reference sequence). Germline trimming cut 5 bases from V and 4 bases from J; bases unmatched to any gene: 9. The CDR3 DNA sequence: TGTGCCAGTAGTTCCCAGGGAGCGGGGGGATACAATGAGCAGTTCTTC. Translation: CASSSQGAGGYNEQFF.

The J gene is TRBJ1-3, the V gene TRBV9; 7 nucleotides agree with TRBD1. The germline gives CDR1 SGDLS, CDR2 YYNGEE. V lost 4 bases and J lost 4; bases outside the gene matches: 17. The CDR3 covers 18 residues. CDR3 coding DNA: TGTGCCAGCAGCCTTCTCGCCTCCGGGACAGCTAAAGGAAACACCATATATTTT. This sequence encodes CASSLLASGTAKGNTIYF. The full variable domain, with the rest looked up from reference TRBV9 and TRBJ1-3, is DSGVTQTPKHLITATGQRVTLRCSPRSGDLSVYWYQQSLDQGLQFLIQYYNGEERAKGNILERFSAQQFPDLHSELNLSSLELGDSALYFCASSLLASGTAKGNTIYFGEGSWLTVV.

This sequence joins TRBV9 and TRBJ1-4; D gene unclear. The germline V gene has CDR1 SGDLS and CDR2 YYNGEE. V was cut by 4 bases and J by 10 bases, with 17 bases left in between. This CDR3 has 14 residues. CDR3 amino acids: CASSNNLGPGKLFF. The CDR3, as DNA: TGTGCCAGCAGCAATAACCTTGGGCCTGGAAAACTGTTTTTT.

This clone has a single count. The chain links TRBV2 to TRBJ2-3; 7 bases fit TRBD2. The CDR3 is 16 amino acids. Trimming at V came to 4 bases and at J to 5 bases, leaving 12 bases not matched to a gene. Per the germline V gene, CDR1 is SNHLY and CDR2 is FYNNEI. The CDR3 sequence: CASSGWGGGLQDTQYF. The CDR3 DNA is TGTGCCAGCAGTGGTTGGGGGGGAGGGTTGCAAGATACGCAGTATTTT.

The rearrangement uses TRBV28 and TRBJ2-3; D ambiguous. CDR1 is MDHEN, CDR2 SYDVKM, per germline. Trimming shortened V by 4 bases and J by 2 bases, and 25 bases separated the two germline ends. CDR3 length equals 19 residues. CDR3 nucleotide sequence: TGTGCCAGCAGTTATTATCAATGGATGGGCTCATTAGCCACAGATACGCAGTATTTT. Translated: CASSYYQWMGSLATDTQYF.

The CDR3 DNA is TGCGCCAGCAGCTTGCGAGGGAACCAAGAGACCCAGTACTTC. Its protein product is CASSLRGNQETQYF. The chain uses TRBV5-1 and TRBJ2-5, with D perhaps matching TRBD2 (5 bases). CDR3 size: 14 residues. Germline loops: CDR1 SGHRS, CDR2 YFSETQ. Trimming shortened V by 1 base and J by 0 bases, and 7 bases separated the two germline ends.

This clone occurred a few times. This chain uses TRBV19 with TRBJ2-4; D gene ambiguous. The V and J ends lost 3 bases and 0 bases respectively, with 6 bases between them. Per germline, CDR1 LNHDA and CDR2 SQIVND (reference sequence). The CDR3 covers 14 residues. The DNA for the CDR3 is TGTGCCAGTAGTATCTTTGGAGCCAAAAACATTCAGTACTTC. Its translation: CASSIFGAKNIQYF.

The chain carries TRBV6-5 and TRBJ2-1; 14 bases map to TRBD2. The CDR3 consists of 15 residues. Trimming at V came to 6 bases and at J to 8 bases, leaving 6 bases not matched to a gene. The germline V gene has CDR1 MNHEY and CDR2 SVGAGI. The CDR3 DNA is TGTGCCAGCAGCCACGGGGGACTAGCGGGAGATGAGCAGTTCTTC. Translated: CASSHGGLAGDEQFF.

The J gene is TRBJ2-2, the V gene TRBV5-1, with D possibly being TRBD2 (5 bases). Between the trimmed V and J ends, which lost 4 bases and 4 bases, there was a span of 11 bases. In germline, CDR1 is SGHRS, CDR2 YFSETQ. The CDR3 is made up of 14 amino acids. The CDR3 nucleotides are TGCGCCAGCAGCGTTGGGAGTGGCACCGGGGAGCTGTTTTTT. It specifies CASSVGSGTGELFF.

J is TRBJ2-7 and V is TRBV10-3; TRBD1 aligns across 7 bases. Germline CDR1 and CDR2: ENHRY and SYGVKD. This CDR3 spans 15 amino acids. J gave up 2 bases and V 0 bases, and 4 bases lay outside the gene matches. CDR3 residues: CAISESPGQTYEQYF. In DNA, the CDR3 is TGTGCCATCAGTGAGTCGCCGGGACAGACCTACGAGCAGTACTTC.

V gene TRBV7-6 combines with J gene TRBJ2-1; 7 bases fit TRBD1. CDR1 is SGHVS and CDR2 is FNYEAQ in the germline V gene. This CDR3 is 15 amino acids long. Trimming cost V 0 bases and J 2 bases; bases outside gene matches: 1. CDR3 bases: TGTGCCAGCAGCTTAGCAGGGGGCACCTACAATGAGCAGTTCTTC. Its protein product is CASSLAGGTYNEQFF.

The chain recombines TRBV7-9 with TRBJ2-2; D gene ambiguous. The V end lost 3 bases, the J end lost 6 bases, and 11 bases lay between the germline ends. CDR3 size: 14 residues. The V gene's germline CDR1 is SEHNR and CDR2 FQNEAQ (reference sequence). CDR3 region: CASSFWNSAGELFF. The CDR3 DNA sequence: TGTGCCAGCAGCTTTTGGAACAGCGCCGGGGAGCTGTTTTTT.

The genes are TRBV1 and TRBJ2-5; the DNA was not used to check the table's D call, TRBD2. TRBV1 is an annotated pseudogene. The CDR3 is 16 residues long. CDR3 region: CTSSRGGGGRGETQYF. CDR3 in DNA: TGCACCAGCAGCCGGGGGGGTGGCGGGAGAGGGGAGACCCAGTACTTC.

J is TRBJ1-2 and V is TRBV28; maybe TRBD1 (6 bases). Germline V gives CDR1 MDHEN, CDR2 SYDVKM. Trimming stripped 4 bases from V and 4 bases from J, with 10 bases between. The CDR3 runs to 13 residues. CDR3 loop: CASSSQGGYGYTF. The CDR3 nucleotides read TGTGCCAGCAGTTCACAGGGAGGCTATGGCTACACCTTC.

Concerning this clone itself: The sample holds other DNA sequences that translate to the same CDR3. The chain joins TRBV28 to TRBJ1-2; the D is unclear. Trimming pared 6 bases from V and 1 base from J, leaving 6 bases between. The CDR3 spans 12 residues. Germline lookup yields CDR1 MDHEN and CDR2 SYDVKM. The CDR3 here is CASSPGNYGYTF. CDR3 DNA: TGTGCCAGCAGCCCGGGTAACTATGGCTACACCTTC.

As to this clone: One junction end does not reproduce the germline sequence, and a read error may be involved. The chain is built from TRBV7-7 and TRBJ2-1; 8 bases agree with TRBD1. The germline gives CDR1 SSHAT, CDR2 FNYEAQ (reference sequence). This CDR3 has 14 amino acids. CDR3 bases: TGTGCTAGCAGCTTAACGGACAGGGAAAATGAGCAGTTCTTC. It is translated as CASSLTDRENEQFF.

The chain combines TRBV7-2 with TRBJ2-3; TRBD2 agrees at 9 bases. Germline assignment: CDR1 SGHTA and CDR2 FQGNSA. The V and J ends lost 3 bases and 5 bases, in that order; junction bases with no gene match: 3. The CDR3 is 14 residues long. The CDR3 coding sequence is TGTGCCAGCAGCTTGGGACTAGCTGTAGATACGCAGTATTTT. Its protein product is CASSLGLAVDTQYF.